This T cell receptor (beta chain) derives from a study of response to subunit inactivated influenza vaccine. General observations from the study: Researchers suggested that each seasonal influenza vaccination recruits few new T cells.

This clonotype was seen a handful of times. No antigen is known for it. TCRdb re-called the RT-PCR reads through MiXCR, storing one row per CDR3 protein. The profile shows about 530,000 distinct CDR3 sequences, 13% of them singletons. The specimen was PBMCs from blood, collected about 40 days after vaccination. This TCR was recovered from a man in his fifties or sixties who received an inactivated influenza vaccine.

The CDR3 protein is CASSFTGNSYEQYF. DNA for the CDR3: TGCGCCAGCAGCTTTACAGGGAACTCCTACGAGCAGTACTTC. The chain recombines TRBV5-1 with TRBJ2-7, with D possibly matching TRBD1 (6 bases). This CDR3 comprises 14 residues. From germline, CDR1 is SGHRS and CDR2 YFSETQ. The V gene lost 2 bases and the J gene lost 0 bases, with 9 bases spanning the gap.